The rows below give T cell receptor beta chains drawn from one sample of a study of T cells in Graves' hyperthyroidism and ophthalmopathy. TCRdb independently ran MiXCR on the multiplex PCR reads; one entry per CDR3 protein. The table includes about 840,000 distinct CDR3 sequences, about 38% detected once. Specimen: blood. The origin of the receptors is a man younger than 30 with Graves' hyperthyroidism. Both conserved end residues are part of each CDR3. D genes are given only for firm matches. The size entry is marked missing in some rows and otherwise reads once, few, many or a size class.

d_call j_call v_call clone_size cdr3_aa cdr3_nt
- TRBJ1-1 TRBV30 - CAWSVEGGRAFF TGTGCCTGGAGTGTGGAGGGGGGACGAGCTTTCTTT
TRBD1 TRBJ1-4 TRBV10-3 - CAISEPIRQGASEKLFF TGTGCCATCAGTGAGCCGATAAGACAGGGGGCTTCTGAAAAACTGTTTTTT
- TRBJ2-2 TRBV13 few CATSSEENTGELFF TGTGCCACCTCCTCCGAGGAAAACACCGGGGAGCTGTTTTTT
- TRBJ1-1 TRBV12-3/TRBV12-4 - CASSSPVRSEAFF TGTGCCAGCAGTTCCCCTGTCAGGAGTGAAGCTTTTTTT
TRBD1 TRBJ2-5 TRBV7-6 - CASSSWTGGADREETQYF TGTGCCAGCAGCTCATGGACAGGGGGAGCCGATCGAGAAGAGACCCAGTACTTC
TRBD2 TRBJ2-5 TRBV9 many CASSVAGGRSETQYF TGTGCCAGCAGCGTAGCGGGAGGGCGATCGGAGACCCAGTACTTC
- TRBJ1-2 TRBV7-8 many CASSPRVLGGYTF TGTGCCAGCAGCCCCAGGGTATTAGGCGGCTACACCTTC
- TRBJ2-7 TRBV20-1 - CSARDRAGYEQYF TGCAGTGCTAGAGACAGGGCTGGCTACGAGCAGTACTTC
TRBD1 TRBJ1-1 TRBV2 - CASSFFTGTGGAFF TGTGCCAGCAGTTTCTTCACCGGGACAGGGGGGGCTTTCTTT
- TRBJ2-3 TRBV20-1 - CSARDPFPADTQYF TGCAGTGCTAGAGATCCGTTTCCCGCAGATACGCAGTATTTT
TRBD1 TRBJ1-1 TRBV29-1 - CSDQTGWETEAFF TGCAGCGACCAGACAGGGTGGGAAACTGAAGCTTTCTTT
- TRBJ2-6 TRBV29-1 - CSVGKDTGANVLTF TGCAGCGTCGGCAAGGACACCGGGGCCAACGTCCTGACTTTC
TRBD1 TRBJ1-2 TRBV9 few CASSPRPGQNYGYTF TGTGCCAGCAGCCCTCGGCCGGGACAGAACTATGGCTACACCTTC
TRBD1 TRBJ1-1 TRBV6-5 - CATGWGPGQGWTEAFF TGTGCCACAGGGTGGGGTCCGGGACAGGGCTGGACTGAAGCTTTCTTT
- TRBJ1-5 TRBV4-2 few CASSQEGDNQPQHF TGTGCCAGCAGCCAAGAAGGCGATAATCAGCCCCAGCATTTT
- TRBJ1-2 TRBV10-1 - CAAGGYGYTF TGCGCCGCCGGGGGCTATGGCTACACCTTC
- TRBJ2-2 TRBV19 many CASSIAGTTGELFF TGTGCCAGTAGTATCGCCGGGACTACCGGGGAGCTGTTTTTT
- TRBJ1-5 TRBV7-7 many CASSPTGRNQPQHF TGTGCTAGCAGCCCTACGGGACGGAATCAGCCCCAGCATTTT
- TRBJ2-2 TRBV19 few CASSNGDTGELFF TGTGCCAGTAGTAATGGGGACACCGGGGAGCTGTTTTTT
- TRBJ1-2 TRBV5-6 - CASSSTAGPSYGYTF TGTGCCAGCAGCTCTACCGCAGGGCCCTCCTATGGCTACACCTTC
- TRBJ2-6 TRBV5-1 - CASSSYGTSENSGANVLTF TGCGCCAGCAGCTCATACGGGACATCAGAGAACTCTGGGGCCAACGTCCTGACTTTC
TRBD2 TRBJ2-7 TRBV7-9 once CASSLVAGGGEQYF TGTGCCAGCAGCTTAGTAGCGGGGGGGGGCGAGCAGTACTTC
TRBD2 TRBJ2-7 TRBV12-3/TRBV12-4 - CASSFGTRVPYEQYF TGTGCCAGCAGTTTCGGGACTAGGGTACCCTACGAGCAGTACTTC
- TRBJ1-1 TRBV29-1 many CSGTRVSTEAFF TGCAGCGGTACACGTGTAAGCACTGAAGCTTTCTTT
- TRBJ1-3 TRBV7-2 - CASSPRLAGSTGTPGGTIYF TGTGCCAGCAGCCCCCGACTAGCGGGGTCCACCGGGACCCCCGGAGGCACCATATATTTT
- TRBJ1-6 TRBV7-2 - CASSSPSSGGLNNSPLHF TGTGCCAGCAGCTCCCCTTCATCGGGGGGCCTTAATAATTCACCCCTCCACTTT
- TRBJ1-2 TRBV29-1 - CSFTGGVQGYTF TGCAGCTTCACGGGGGGCGTACAAGGCTACACCTTC
TRBD1 TRBJ2-6 TRBV7-9 - CASSLGDRGLGANVLTF TGTGCCAGCAGCTTGGGAGACAGGGGGCTTGGGGCCAACGTCCTGACTTTC
- TRBJ1-2 TRBV10-2 - CASSESGLDGYTF TGCGCCAGCAGTGAGTCGGGACTAGATGGCTACACCTTC
TRBD1 TRBJ1-2 TRBV29-1 - CSGWTGDSYGYTF TGCAGCGGGTGGACAGGGGACAGCTATGGCTACACCTTC
- TRBJ1-2 TRBV3-1 - CASSQGTLGYTF TGTGCCAGCAGCCAAGGGACACTTGGCTACACCTTC
TRBD2 TRBJ2-2 TRBV5-1 few CASSIGLAENTGELFF TGTGCCAGCAGCATAGGACTAGCGGAGAACACCGGGGAGCTGTTTTTT
- TRBJ2-7 TRBV11-2 - CASSQNGAGEQYF TGTGCCAGCAGCCAAAATGGGGCGGGCGAGCAGTACTTC
- TRBJ1-4 TRBV10-3 - CAISGTSEAEKLFF TGTGCCATCAGTGGCACATCCGAGGCTGAAAAACTGTTTTTT
- TRBJ1-5 TRBV19 - CASSIPGRNQPQHF TGTGCCAGTAGTATCCCGGGGCGTAATCAGCCCCAGCATTTT
- TRBJ2-5 TRBV6-6 - CASSYSPLGLDQETQYF TGTGCCAGCAGTTACTCACCCCTGGGACTCGACCAAGAGACCCAGTACTTC
- TRBJ1-5 TRBV5-6 - CASSSTGPRRNQPQHF TGTGCCAGCAGCTCCACCGGGCCGCGAAGAAATCAGCCCCAGCATTTT
- TRBJ1-1 TRBV10-3 - CAISVGRNMNTEAFF TGTGCCATCAGTGTGGGACGGAACATGAACACTGAAGCTTTCTTT
TRBD1 TRBJ2-5 TRBV5-5 - CASSLQGDQETKYF TGTGCCAGCAGCTTGCAGGGGGACCAAGAGACCAAGTACTTC
- TRBJ2-5 TRBV4-1 few CASSQVTEETQYF TGCGCCAGCAGCCAAGTCACCGAAGAGACCCAGTACTTC
- TRBJ2-2 TRBV5-6 - CASSLPRANTGELFF TGTGCCAGCAGCTTGCCCAGGGCGAACACCGGGGAGCTGTTTTTT
- TRBJ2-2 TRBV19 few CASSIMPGSNTGELFF TGTGCCAGTAGTATTATGCCTGGGTCGAACACCGGGGAGCTGTTTTTT
- TRBJ2-7 TRBV2 many CASRDYSYEQYF TGTGCCAGCAGGGACTACTCCTACGAGCAGTACTTC
- TRBJ1-1 TRBV9 - CASRWGHPNTEAFF TGTGCCAGCAGGTGGGGACACCCGAACACTGAAGCTTTCTTT
- TRBJ1-2 TRBV7-8 - CASSSQSYYGYTF TGTGCCAGCAGCTCACAGAGCTACTATGGCTACACCTTC
- TRBJ2-7 TRBV7-2 - CASSLASAQHAYEQYF TGTGCCAGCAGCTTAGCGTCGGCCCAACACGCTTACGAGCAGTACTTC
- TRBJ1-1 TRBV29-1 - CSGGANTEAFF TGCAGTGGAGGGGCGAACACTGAAGCTTTCTTT
- TRBJ2-2 TRBV12-3/TRBV12-4 - CASFLDFRGELFF TGTGCCAGCTTTCTTGACTTTCGCGGGGAGCTGTTTTTT
TRBD1 TRBJ2-7 TRBV7-2 once CASSSFRDRGGEQYF TGTGCCAGCAGCTCATTCCGGGACAGGGGAGGCGAGCAGTACTTC
TRBD1 TRBJ1-5 TRBV7-9 many CASSADRANQPQHF TGTGCCAGCAGCGCGGACAGGGCCAATCAGCCCCAGCATTTT
- TRBJ2-5 TRBV7-9 few CASSQDTVGQETQYF TGTGCCAGCAGCCAAGATACGGTCGGGCAAGAGACCCAGTACTTC
TRBD1 TRBJ2-7 TRBV25-1 - CASSPGTGGLEQYF TGTGCCAGCTCACCAGGGACAGGGGGTCTCGAGCAGTACTTC
- TRBJ1-1 TRBV24-1 - CATSSTRGTEAFF TGTGCCACCAGCAGTACGAGGGGCACTGAAGCTTTCTTT
- TRBJ1-1 TRBV9 - CAGSVGGMTEAFF TGTGCCGGCAGCGTCGGGGGGATGACTGAAGCTTTCTTT
TRBD2 TRBJ2-7 TRBV20-1 - CSATTGRGPYEQYF TGCAGTGCTACCACGGGGAGGGGCCCCTACGAGCAGTACTTC
TRBD1 TRBJ1-3 TRBV7-2 many CASSLGTGFGNTIYF TGTGCCAGCAGCTTAGGGACAGGGTTTGGAAACACCATATATTTT
- TRBJ1-2 TRBV6-1 few CASSELLGGYTF TGTGCCAGCAGTGAACTCCTGGGGGGCTACACCTTC
- TRBJ1-5 TRBV10-3 - CAGQFSNQPQHF TGTGCCGGACAGTTTAGCAATCAGCCCCAGCATTTT
- TRBJ2-2 TRBV10-3 - CASSYQLSNTGELFF TGTGCCAGCAGTTACCAGCTTTCGAACACCGGGGAGCTGTTTTTT
- TRBJ2-5 TRBV15 many CATSSSGQTQYF TGTGCCACCAGCAGTAGCGGTCAGACCCAGTACTTC